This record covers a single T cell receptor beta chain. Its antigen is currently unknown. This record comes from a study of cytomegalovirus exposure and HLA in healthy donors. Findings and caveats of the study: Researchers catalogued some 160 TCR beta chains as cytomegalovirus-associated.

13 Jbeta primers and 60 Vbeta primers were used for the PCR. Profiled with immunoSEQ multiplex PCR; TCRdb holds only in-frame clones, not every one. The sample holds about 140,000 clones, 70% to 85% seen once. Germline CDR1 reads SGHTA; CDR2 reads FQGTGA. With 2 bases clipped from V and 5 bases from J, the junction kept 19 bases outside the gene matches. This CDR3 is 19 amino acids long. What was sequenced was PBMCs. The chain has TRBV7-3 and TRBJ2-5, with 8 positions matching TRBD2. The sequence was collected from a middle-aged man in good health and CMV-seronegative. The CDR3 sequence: CASSLSPRGAGEARETQYF. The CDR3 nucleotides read TGTGCCAGCAGCTTATCACCCCGAGGAGCGGGGGAAGCAAGGGAGACCCAGTACTTC.